These T cell receptor beta chains were read from a single sample in a study of tumor-infiltrating lymphocytes in primary liver carcinoma. TCRdb fed the multiplex PCR reads into MiXCR, producing one record per CDR3 protein. The sample contains fewer than 90,000 distinct CDR3 sequences, approximately 77% of which appear only once. The sequenced sample consisted of liver tumor tissue from sampling region 1. Receptors were obtained from a man aged 35 to 55 with primary liver carcinoma and hepatitis B virus infection. The CDR3 runs from the conserved cysteine through the conserved F or W. Each record gives: clone size, D gene, V gene, J gene, CDR3 protein, CDR3 DNA. The D gene is left open where the match is weak. The size field is filled for only some rows; it gives once, few, many or a size class.

size: .
D: .
V: TRBV29-1
J: TRBJ2-1
CDR3: CSAARGKRDEQFF
DNA: TGCAGCGCCGCACGGGGGAAAAGAGATGAGCAGTTCTTC

size: .
D: TRBD1
V: TRBV7-3
J: TRBJ2-1
CDR3: CASSLRGQGTSCHNEQFF
DNA: TGTGCCAGCAGCTTACGGGGACAGGGCACGTCCTGCCACAATGAGCAGTTCTTC

size: many
D: TRBD1
V: TRBV4-1
J: TRBJ2-7
CDR3: CASSLVRDSIYEQYF
DNA: TGCGCCAGCAGCTTAGTTCGGGACAGCATCTACGAGCAGTACTTC

size: .
D: .
V: TRBV4-1
J: TRBJ2-1
CDR3: CASSQTMGDNEQFF
DNA: TGCGCCAGCAGCCAGACAATGGGGGACAATGAGCAGTTCTTC

size: .
D: .
V: TRBV29-1
J: TRBJ1-4
CDR3: CSVLVGYNEEQFF
DNA: TGCAGCGTCCTGGTCGGCTATAATGAAGAACAGTTTTTT

size: many
D: .
V: TRBV10-3
J: TRBJ2-1
CDR3: CAIDNQGAEQFF
DNA: TGTGCCATCGATAATCAGGGCGCTGAGCAGTTCTTC

size: .
D: TRBD2
V: TRBV2
J: TRBJ2-5
CDR3: CASARGETQYF
DNA: TGTGCCAGCGCCCGGGGGGAGACCCAGTATTTC

size: .
D: .
V: TRBV18
J: TRBJ2-7
CDR3: CPSSREGGLYEQYF
DNA: TGTCCCAGCTCACGGGAAGGGGGTCTCTACGAGCAGTACTTC

size: .
D: .
V: TRBV11-2
J: TRBJ1-5
CDR3: CTSSSPVGQSQHF
DNA: TGTACCAGCAGCTCCCCAGTGGGTCAGTCCCAGCATTTT

size: .
D: .
V: TRBV20-1
J: TRBJ1-5
CDR3: CSARPGGNQPQHF
DNA: TGCAGTGCTAGGCCAGGGGGCAATCAGCCCCAGCATTTT

size: .
D: TRBD1
V: TRBV10-2
J: TRBJ2-3
CDR3: CTSMSGRGTDTQYF
DNA: TGCACCAGCATGTCAGGGAGAGGGACAGATACTCAGTATTTT

size: .
D: .
V: TRBV12-3/TRBV12-4
J: TRBJ1-5
CDR3: CASSFRLSNHPQHF
DNA: TGTGCTAGCAGTTTTCGACTGTCTAATCATCCCCAGCATTTT

size: .
D: TRBD2
V: TRBV29-1
J: TRBJ2-2
CDR3: CSVLTGGPAAYAGELFF
DNA: TGTAGCGTTCTAACGGGAGGGCCCGCTGCGTACGCCGGGGAGCTGTTTTTT

size: .
D: .
V: TRBV11-2
J: TRBJ2-5
CDR3: CASNSDFQETQYF
DNA: TGTGCCAGTAACTCGGACTTCCAAGAGACCCAGTACTTC

size: .
D: .
V: TRBV12-3/TRBV12-4
J: TRBJ2-1
CDR3: CASSHRSYNGQFF
DNA: TGTGCCAGCAGCCATAGGTCCTACAATGGGCAGTTCTTC

size: .
D: .
V: TRBV6-5
J: TRBJ2-3
CDR3: CASSTPILVGGSLTDTQYF
DNA: TGTGCCAGCAGTACACCCATCTTAGTGGGAGGTTCCCTCACAGATACGCAGTATTTT

size: many
D: TRBD1
V: TRBV30
J: TRBJ1-5
CDR3: CAWSIGTGAGQPQHF
DNA: TGTGCCTGGAGTATCGGGACAGGGGCGGGCCAGCCCCAGCATTTT

size: .
D: .
V: TRBV6-2/TRBV6-3
J: TRBJ2-1
CDR3: CASNTGTSYNEQFF
DNA: TGTGCCAGCAACACCGGGACCTCCTACAATGAGCAGTTCTTC